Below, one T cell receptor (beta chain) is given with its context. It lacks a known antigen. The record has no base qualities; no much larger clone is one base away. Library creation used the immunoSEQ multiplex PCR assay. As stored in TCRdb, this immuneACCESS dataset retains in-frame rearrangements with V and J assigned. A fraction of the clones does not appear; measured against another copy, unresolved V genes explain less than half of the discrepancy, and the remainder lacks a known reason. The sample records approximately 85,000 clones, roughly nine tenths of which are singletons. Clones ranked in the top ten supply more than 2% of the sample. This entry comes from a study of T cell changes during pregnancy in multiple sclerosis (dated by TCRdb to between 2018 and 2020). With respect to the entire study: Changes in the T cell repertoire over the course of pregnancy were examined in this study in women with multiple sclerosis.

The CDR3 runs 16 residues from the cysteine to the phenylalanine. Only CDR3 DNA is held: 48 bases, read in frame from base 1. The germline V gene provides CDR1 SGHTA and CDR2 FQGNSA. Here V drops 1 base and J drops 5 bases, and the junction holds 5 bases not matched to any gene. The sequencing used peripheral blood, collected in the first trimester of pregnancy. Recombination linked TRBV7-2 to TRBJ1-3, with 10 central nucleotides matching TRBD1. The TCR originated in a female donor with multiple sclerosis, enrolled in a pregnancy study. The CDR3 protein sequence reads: CASSLGGQGGRNTIYF. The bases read TGTGCCAGCAGCTTAGGAGGACAGGGGGGACGAAACACCATATATTTT.